This note documents a single T cell receptor (beta chain) sequence. These data are taken from a study of blood T cell repertoires in COVID-19. V was shortened by 0 bases and J by 0 bases, with 9 bases between the two germline ends. This CDR3 is built from 16 residues. Looked up from germline, CDR1 is SGHNT and CDR2 is YYREEE (reference sequence). Data came from immunoSEQ multiplex PCR; TCRdb stores just in-frame clones and leaves some out. The sample carries about 170,000 clones, more than 80% recorded once. The chain has TRBV5-4 and TRBJ2-2; no reliable D call. This sequence was found in a middle-aged man who had recovered from COVID-19. The specimen sequenced was PBMCs or T cells enriched from blood (not recorded which). The CDR3 spells CASSLAAAANTGELFF. In nucleotides, the CDR3 is TGTGCCAGCAGCTTGGCCGCCGCGGCGAACACCGGGGAGCTGTTTTTT.